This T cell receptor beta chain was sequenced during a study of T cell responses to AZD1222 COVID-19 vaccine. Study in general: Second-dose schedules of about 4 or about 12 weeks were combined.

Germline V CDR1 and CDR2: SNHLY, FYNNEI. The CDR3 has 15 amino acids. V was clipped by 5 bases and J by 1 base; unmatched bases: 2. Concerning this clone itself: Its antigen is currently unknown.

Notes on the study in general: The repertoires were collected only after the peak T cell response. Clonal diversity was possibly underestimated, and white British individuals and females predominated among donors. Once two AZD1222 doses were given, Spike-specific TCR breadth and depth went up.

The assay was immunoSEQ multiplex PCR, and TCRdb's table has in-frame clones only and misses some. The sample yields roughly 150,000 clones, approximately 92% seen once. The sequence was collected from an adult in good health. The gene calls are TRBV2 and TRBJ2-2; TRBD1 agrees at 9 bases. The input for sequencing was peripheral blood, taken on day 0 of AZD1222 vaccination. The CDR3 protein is CASSLDRGNTGELFF. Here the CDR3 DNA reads TGTGCCAGCAGTCTGGACAGGGGGAACACCGGGGAGCTGTTTTTT.